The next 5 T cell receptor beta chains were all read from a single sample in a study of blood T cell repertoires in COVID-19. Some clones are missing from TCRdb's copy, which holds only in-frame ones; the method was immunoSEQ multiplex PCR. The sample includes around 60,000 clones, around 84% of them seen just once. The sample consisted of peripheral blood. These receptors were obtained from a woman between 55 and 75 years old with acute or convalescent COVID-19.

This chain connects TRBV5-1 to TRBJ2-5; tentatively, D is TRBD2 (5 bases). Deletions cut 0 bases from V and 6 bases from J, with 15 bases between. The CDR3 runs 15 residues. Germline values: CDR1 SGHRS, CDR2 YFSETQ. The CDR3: CASSLGPGVEKTQYF. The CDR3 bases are TGCGCCAGCAGCTTGGGTCCCGGGGTGGAAAAGACCCAGTACTTC.

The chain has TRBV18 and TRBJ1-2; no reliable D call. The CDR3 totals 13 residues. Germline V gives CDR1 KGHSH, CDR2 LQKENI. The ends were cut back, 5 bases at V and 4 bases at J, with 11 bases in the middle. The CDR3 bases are TGTGCCAGCTCATCCGCGGTACCCTATGGCTACACCTTC. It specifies CASSSAVPYGYTF. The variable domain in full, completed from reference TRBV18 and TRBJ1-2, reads NAGVMQNPRHLVRRRGQEARLRCSPMKGHSHVYWYRQLPEEGLKFMVYLQKENIIDESGMPKERFSAEFPKEGPSILRIQQVVRGDSAAYFCASSSAVPYGYTFGSGTRLTVV.

CDR3 amino acids: CASSPPGTGTYNEQFF. Here the CDR3 DNA reads TGTGCCAGCTCACCACCCGGGACAGGGACCTACAATGAGCAGTTCTTC. The rearrangement uses TRBV18 and TRBJ2-1; 9 nucleotides match TRBD1. CDR3 length: 16 residues. The ends lost 0 bases at V and 2 bases at J; junction bases unmatched: 2. Germline V gene lookup returns CDR1 KGHSH and CDR2 LQKENI.

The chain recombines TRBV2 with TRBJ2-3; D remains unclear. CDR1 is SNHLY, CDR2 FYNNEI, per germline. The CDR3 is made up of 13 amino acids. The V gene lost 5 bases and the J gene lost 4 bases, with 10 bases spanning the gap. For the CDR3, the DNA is TGTGCCAGCAGTCCGTCACGGGCAGATACGCAGTATTTT. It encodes CASSPSRADTQYF.

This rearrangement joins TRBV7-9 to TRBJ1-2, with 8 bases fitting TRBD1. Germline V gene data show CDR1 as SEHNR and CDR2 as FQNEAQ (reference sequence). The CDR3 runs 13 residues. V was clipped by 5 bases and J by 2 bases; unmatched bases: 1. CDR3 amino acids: CASSGQGNYGYTF. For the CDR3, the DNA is TGTGCCAGCAGCGGACAGGGAAACTATGGCTACACCTTC.